A single sample gave rise to the 20 T cell receptor beta chains below, sequenced in a study of T cell responses to AZD1222 COVID-19 vaccine (dated by TCRdb to the early 2020s). Libraries were constructed by the immunoSEQ multiplex PCR assay. Sourced from immuneACCESS, this table was stored by TCRdb with only in-frame sequences that have V and J called. A share of the clones is absent; for the studies checked, an unresolved V gene accounts for under half, and the remainder has no known explanation. Here the sample has around 270,000 clones; 85% to 95% occur a single time. 0.55% of the sample is in the top ten clones. The sample's time point, from its label and the paper: about 28 days (+/-7) after the second vaccine dose. The sequencing used peripheral blood, collected 28 days after the second AZD1222 dose. These receptor sequences come from an adult who received the AZD1222 COVID-19 vaccine.

This chain links TRBV27 with TRBJ1-6, with D unclear. The V and J ends lost 8 bases and 7 bases respectively, with 15 bases between them. Looked up from germline, CDR1 is MNHEY and CDR2 is SMNVEV (reference sequence). This CDR3 is 14 amino acids long. This CDR3 reads CASGFWQENSPLHF. CDR3 DNA: TGTGCCAGCGGGTTCTGGCAGGAGAATTCACCCCTCCACTTT.

The CDR3 nucleotides read TGTGCCAGCAGGACGACAGGAGCTAACACTGAAGCTTTCTTT. It encodes CASRTTGANTEAFF. J is TRBJ1-1 and V is TRBV27, with TRBD1 as a possible D gene (6 bases). Germline CDR1 reads MNHEY; CDR2 reads SMNVEV (reference sequence). The ends were cut back, 6 bases at V and 2 bases at J, with 13 bases in the middle. This CDR3 comprises 14 residues.

This CDR3 reads CASSLEGPGEQYF. The CDR3 DNA is TGTGCCAGCAGCTTGGAAGGGCCGGGCGAGCAGTACTTC. The rearrangement links TRBV5-5 to TRBJ2-7; D not certain. Trimming removed 0 bases at V and 6 bases at J, with 10 bases between. Germline V lookup: CDR1 SGHKS, CDR2 YYEKEE (reference sequence). The CDR3 is made up of 13 amino acids.

The J gene is TRBJ1-4, the V gene TRBV28; D is uncertain. This CDR3 comprises 14 residues. Per the germline V gene, CDR1 is MDHEN and CDR2 is SYDVKM. V lost 6 bases to trimming and J lost 8 bases, with 16 bases between them. This CDR3 reads CASSRRQPPEKLFF. The CDR3 bases are TGTGCCAGCAGCCGCCGGCAGCCCCCCGAAAAACTGTTTTTT.

The rearrangement joins TRBV5-4 to TRBJ1-2; 8 bases are a match to TRBD1. Germline assignment: CDR1 SGHNT and CDR2 YYREEE (reference sequence). The V gene end was trimmed by 2 bases and the J gene end by 0 bases; junction bases not matched to a gene: 3. The CDR3 spans 15 residues. CDR3 loop: CASSFRDRPNYGYTF. The CDR3 DNA reads as TGTGCCAGCAGCTTCCGGGACAGGCCTAACTATGGCTACACCTTC.

This clone was recorded a few times. This rearrangement joins TRBV7-3 to TRBJ2-2; 10 bases line up with TRBD2. Per germline, CDR1 SGHTA and CDR2 FQGTGA. The CDR3 totals 15 residues. After removal of 6 bases from V and 2 bases from J, the junction contained 3 bases not matched to a gene. CDR3 in DNA: TGTGCCAGCAGGATAGCGGGGGGAAACACCGGGGAGCTGTTTTTT. Translating it yields CASRIAGGNTGELFF.

V is TRBV6-1 and J is TRBJ1-3; D not resolved. There are 17 residues in the CDR3. Trimming removed 2 bases at V and 0 bases at J, with 14 bases between. Germline V lookup: CDR1 MNHNS, CDR2 SASEGT. This CDR3 reads CASSEKLTHGSGNTIYF. DNA of the CDR3: TGTGCCAGCAGTGAAAAGCTGACCCATGGCTCTGGAAACACCATATATTTT.

The rearrangement links TRBV29-1 to TRBJ2-5, with no clear D. Trimming shortened V by 6 bases and J by 5 bases, and 19 bases separated the two germline ends. This CDR3 contains 14 residues. Per the germline V gene, CDR1 is SQVTM and CDR2 is ANQGSEA. The CDR3 DNA reads as TGCAGCGTGTCACTTCGATCAAAATCCGAGACCCAGTACTTC. It yields the protein CSVSLRSKSETQYF.

The gene calls are TRBV28 and TRBJ1-1; unclear D gene. From germline, CDR1 is MDHEN and CDR2 SYDVKM. V lost 7 bases, J lost 3 bases, and 9 bases lay in between. This CDR3 is 12 amino acids long. The CDR3 spells CASTDSYTEAFF. The CDR3, as DNA: TGTGCCAGCACCGATTCGTACACTGAAGCTTTCTTT.

The chain carries TRBV7-2 and TRBJ1-2, with 12 bases aligning to TRBD1. Germline V gene sequence: CDR1 SGHTA, CDR2 FQGNSA. The CDR3 consists of 13 residues. J was trimmed by 13 bases and V by 4 bases; bases with no gene match: 7. CDR3 region: CASSSPGQGASTF. CDR3 coding DNA: TGTGCCAGCAGCTCTCCGGGACAGGGGGCGAGCACCTTC. Variable domain in full (rest from reference TRBV7-2 and TRBJ1-2): GAGVSQSPSNKVTEKGKDVELRCDPISGHTALYWYRQSLGQGLEFLIYFQGNSAPDKSGLPSDRFSAERTGGSVSTLTIQRTQQEDSAVYLCASSSPGQGASTFGSGTRLTVV.

This sequence joins TRBV7-6 and TRBJ2-1; TRBD1 agrees at 11 bases. CDR1 is SGHVS and CDR2 is FNYEAQ in the germline V gene. V lost 5 bases and J lost 7; bases outside the gene matches: 7. This CDR3 is built from 15 residues. The DNA of the CDR3 is TGTGCCAGCAGCCCAGGACAGGGGGCAGGGAATGAGCAGTTCTTC. Protein: CASSPGQGAGNEQFF.

This clone was counted a single time. The chain carries TRBV19 and TRBJ2-1, with 9 bases fitting TRBD2. Germline V gives CDR1 LNHDA, CDR2 SQIVND (reference sequence). The ends lost 0 bases at V and 9 bases at J; junction bases unmatched: 12. The CDR3 covers 17 residues. This CDR3 reads CASSIDPRVAGDTEQFF. DNA for the CDR3: TGTGCCAGTAGTATAGATCCTAGGGTAGCGGGAGACACTGAGCAGTTCTTC.

Only a few counts were recorded for this clone. V is TRBV7-9 and J is TRBJ1-2; D remains ambiguous. The CDR3 is made up of 12 amino acids. V lost 3 bases to trimming and J lost 8 bases, with 10 bases between them. Germline CDR1 SEHNR, CDR2 FQNEAQ (reference sequence). The chain's CDR3 is CASSLGLGGYTF. Written as DNA, the CDR3 is TGTGCCAGCAGCTTGGGTCTCGGGGGCTACACCTTC.

CDR3 nucleotide sequence: TGCGCCAGCAGCTTTGTGGGGGTAAGCGAGCAGTACTTC. This gives the protein CASSFVGVSEQYF. The gene calls are TRBV5-1 and TRBJ2-7, with D perhaps given as TRBD1 or TRBD2 (5 bases each). Germline V CDR1 and CDR2: SGHRS, YFSETQ. This CDR3 is 13 amino acids long. The V gene lost 2 bases and the J gene lost 6 bases, with 12 bases spanning the gap.

The chain recombines TRBV19 with TRBJ2-7, with 7 bases matching TRBD1. The CDR3 contains 14 residues. The junction had 6 bases not matched to a gene; V was cut back by 4 bases and J by 3 bases. From germline, CDR1 is LNHDA and CDR2 SQIVND (reference sequence). The CDR3 protein is CASSRDSKDYEQYF. The CDR3 bases are TGTGCCAGTAGTAGGGACAGTAAGGACTACGAGCAGTACTTC.

The gene calls are TRBV7-2 and TRBJ1-1; 7 bases line up with TRBD1. The CDR3 contains 14 residues. V gave up 4 bases and J gave up 1 base; unmatched junction bases: 3. The V gene's germline CDR1 is SGHTA and CDR2 FQGNSA. The CDR3 DNA is TGTGCCAGCAGCTCTTGGACAGGGAACACTGAAGCTTTCTTT. Encoded protein: CASSSWTGNTEAFF.

V is TRBV5-1 and J is TRBJ2-7, with TRBD1 identical over 10 bases. J was trimmed by 5 bases and V by 4 bases; bases with no gene match: 12. The germline gives CDR1 SGHRS, CDR2 YFSETQ. The CDR3 runs to 16 residues. CDR3 amino acids: CASSQSPTGGYNEQYF. CDR3 DNA sequence: TGCGCCAGCAGCCAATCTCCGACAGGGGGCTACAACGAGCAGTACTTC.

The chain combines TRBV4-1 with TRBJ2-7, with D perhaps TRBD2 (6 bases). Trimming removed 1 base at V and 4 bases at J, with 11 bases between. This CDR3 is built from 14 residues. CDR1 is MGHRA and CDR2 is YSYEKL in the germline V gene. In nucleotides, the CDR3 is TGCGCCAGCAGCCAAGGCCCGGGACTTTACGAGCAGTACTTC. Protein product: CASSQGPGLYEQYF.

V is TRBV27 and J is TRBJ1-2, with D unclear. CDR1 is MNHEY and CDR2 is SMNVEV in the germline V gene (reference sequence). This CDR3 has 15 amino acids. V was trimmed by 2 bases and J by 2 bases, leaving 12 bases between them. The CDR3 loop reads CASSLLPLQNYGYTF. CDR3 sequence (DNA): TGTGCCAGCAGTTTACTCCCCCTACAGAACTATGGCTACACCTTC.

The V call is TRBV29-1, the J call TRBJ1-4, with D unresolved. This CDR3 has 13 residues. Germline CDR1 SQVTM, CDR2 ANQGSEA. Trimming pared 4 bases from V and 0 bases from J, leaving 6 bases between. The CDR3 region is CSVADATNEKLFF. CDR3 coding DNA: TGCAGCGTTGCCGACGCAACTAATGAAAAACTGTTTTTT.